These 6 T cell receptor beta chains came from one sample sequenced in a study of response to subunit inactivated influenza vaccine. TCRdb re-analysed the RT-PCR reads in MiXCR, keeping a single row per CDR3 protein. In the table there are approximately 480,000 distinct CDR3 sequences, approximately 11% of which are singletons. Specimen: PBMCs from blood, collected 45 days after vaccination. Source of these receptors: a man in his fifties or sixties who received an inactivated influenza vaccine.

In this sample, this clonotype turned up a few times. The chain carries TRBV12-3 or TRBV12-4 and TRBJ1-5, with D possibly TRBD1 on 6 matching bases. Trimming stripped 5 bases from V and 0 bases from J, with 8 bases between. The CDR3 consists of 14 residues. The CDR3 here is CASSGTPSNQPQHF. DNA for the CDR3: TGTGCCAGCAGTGGGACACCTAGCAATCAGCCCCAGCATTTT.

This clonotype appeared many times. This rearrangement joins TRBV12-3 or TRBV12-4 to TRBJ2-2, with 9 bases fitting TRBD1. This CDR3 is 15 amino acids long. V lost 4 bases and J lost 3; bases outside the gene matches: 3. CDR3 DNA sequence: TGTGCCAGCAGTTCCCGGGACAGGGACACCGGGGAGCTGTTTTTT. Translation: CASSSRDRDTGELFF.

At least ten counts were recorded for this clonotype. The rearrangement links TRBV15 to TRBJ2-5; D unresolved. Germline V lookup: CDR1 LNHNV, CDR2 YYDKDF (reference sequence). The CDR3 covers 16 residues. Trimming cost V 6 bases and J 7 bases, with 24 bases left between them. This chain's CDR3 is CATSLLRASEERTQYF. The CDR3 DNA follows: TGTGCCACCAGTCTCCTCCGGGCCTCAGAGGAACGGACCCAGTACTTC.

There are a few counts of this clonotype. CDR3 loop: CSVARLAGGYEQYF. The CDR3, as DNA: TGCAGTGTCGCCAGACTAGCGGGAGGGTACGAGCAGTACTTC. V gene TRBV20-1 combines with J gene TRBJ2-7; TRBD2 agrees at 14 bases. Germline V gene sequence: CDR1 DFQATT, CDR2 SNEGSKA (reference sequence). This CDR3 is built from 14 residues. V lost 7 bases, J lost 4 bases, and 6 bases stayed unmatched.

This clonotype showed up just a few times. This chain uses TRBV7-8 with TRBJ2-1; 9 bases are shared with TRBD2. V trimming: 5 bases; J trimming: 4 bases; junction bases outside the gene matches: 6. Germline V gene sequence: CDR1 SGHVS, CDR2 FQNEAQ. CDR3 size: 15 residues. The CDR3, as DNA: TGTGCCAGCAGCATTAGCGGGGGAACATACAATGAGCAGTTCTTC. Translating gives CASSISGGTYNEQFF.

This clonotype came up a few times. This chain connects TRBV25-1 to TRBJ2-1; the D gene is possibly TRBD1 (6 bases). The V gene's germline CDR1 is MGHDK and CDR2 SYGVNS. V lost 4 bases and J lost 6, with 10 bases in between. The length of the CDR3 is 13 residues. CDR3 residues: CASSGNRVNEQFF. The CDR3 DNA reads as TGTGCCAGCAGTGGAAACAGGGTCAATGAGCAGTTCTTC.